The rows below give T cell receptor beta chains drawn from one sample of a study of blood T cell repertoires in COVID-19. The assay was immunoSEQ multiplex PCR, and TCRdb's table has in-frame clones only and misses some. The sample holds 150,000 to 170,000 clones; about 80% are singletons and the top ten take around 32%. The source material was peripheral blood. Receptors originate from a woman aged 60-70 years with acute or convalescent COVID-19. CDR3s include the opening cysteine and the closing phenylalanine or tryptophan. A D gene is named only where the DNA matches it firmly. Size is stated for part of the rows, as once, few or many counts, or as a class when the clone is expanded.

v_call	clone_size	j_call	d_call	cdr3_aa	cdr3_nt
TRBV28	.	TRBJ1-1	.	CASSLPGSPLRTEAFF	TGTGCCAGCAGCCTTCCCGGGTCACCCTTGAGGACTGAAGCTTTCTTT
TRBV5-6	.	TRBJ1-2	TRBD1	CASSYGQGVGYGYTF	TGTGCCAGCAGCTACGGACAGGGAGTCGGCTATGGCTACACCTTC
TRBV19	.	TRBJ1-5	.	CATSLYSNQPQHF	TGTGCCACCTCTTTATATAGCAATCAGCCCCAGCATTTT
TRBV7-9	.	TRBJ1-6	.	CASSLRQNNAPLHF	TGTGCCAGCAGCCTTCGACAGAATAATGCACCCCTCCACTTT
TRBV19	.	TRBJ2-3	TRBD1	CASSIVSRTGGFPSTDTQYF	TGTGCCAGTAGTATCGTAAGCAGGACAGGGGGATTTCCTAGCACAGATACGCAGTATTTT
TRBV13	.	TRBJ2-2	TRBD1	CASSPYGQVNTGELFF	TGTGCCAGCAGCCCCTACGGACAGGTTAACACCGGGGAGCTGTTTTTT
TRBV19	few	TRBJ1-5	TRBD1	CASSRAGGFRYSNQPQHF	TGTGCCAGTAGTCGAGCAGGGGGCTTCCGTTATAGCAATCAGCCCCAGCATTTT
TRBV27	.	TRBJ2-1	TRBD2	CASSLTRTSAEQFF	TGTGCCAGCAGTTTAACTCGGACTAGCGCTGAGCAGTTCTTC
TRBV15	.	TRBJ1-4	TRBD1	CATSSRDRHNEKLFF	TGTGCCACCAGCAGCCGGGACAGACATAATGAAAAACTGTTTTTT
TRBV6-2/TRBV6-3	.	TRBJ1-2	.	CASSYPGGADYGYTF	TGTGCCAGCAGTTACCCCGGGGGGGCGGACTATGGCTACACCTTC
TRBV7-3	.	TRBJ2-1	.	CASSSGADNEQFF	TGTGCCAGCAGCTCAGGGGCCGACAATGAGCAGTTCTTC
TRBV18	.	TRBJ1-2	TRBD1	CASSPPGQGYGYTF	TGTGCCAGCTCACCACCGGGACAGGGGTATGGCTACACCTTC
TRBV6-1	.	TRBJ1-3	.	CASSETGLAGNTIYF	TGTGCCAGCAGTGAGACGGGGTTAGCTGGAAACACCATATATTTT
TRBV5-1	.	TRBJ1-1	TRBD1	CASRGQGENTEAFF	TGCGCCAGCAGGGGCCAGGGGGAGAACACTGAAGCTTTCTTT
TRBV7-8	.	TRBJ2-7	.	CASSPRSTYEQYF	TGTGCCAGCAGCCCCCGGTCCACCTACGAGCAGTACTTC
TRBV21-1	.	TRBJ2-2	.	CASSRPPQTGANTGELFF	TGTGCCAGCAGCCGCCCCCCCCAGACAGGGGCGAACACCGGGGAGCTGTTTTTT
TRBV6-1	.	TRBJ1-4	.	CASSGGVIATNEKLFF	TGTGCCAGCAGTGGGGGAGTAATTGCAACTAATGAAAAACTGTTTTTT
TRBV7-9	.	TRBJ1-5	.	CASSSVGGSNQPQHF	TGTGCCAGCAGCTCGGTGGGGGGGAGCAATCAGCCCCAGCATTTT
TRBV3-1/TRBV3-2	.	TRBJ2-2	TRBD2	CASSIAGGFPGELFF	TGTGCCAGCAGCATAGCGGGGGGTTTCCCGGGGGAGCTGTTTTTT
TRBV4-1	.	TRBJ1-3	.	CASSHAGPTGNTIYF	TGCGCCAGCAGCCACGCGGGACCGACCGGAAACACCATATATTTT
TRBV15	few	TRBJ1-2	.	CATSSLYRHGYTF	TGTGCCACCAGCAGCCTTTACAGGCACGGCTACACCTTC
TRBV5-6	.	TRBJ1-6	.	CASSPGISNSPLHF	TGTGCCAGCAGCCCAGGTATTTCCAATTCACCCCTCCACTTT
TRBV25-1	.	TRBJ1-2	.	CASSAGQRFYGYTF	TGTGCCAGCTCAGCCGGACAGCGATTCTATGGCTACACCTTC
TRBV4-1	.	TRBJ1-2	TRBD1	CASSHRQGSYYGYTF	TGCGCCAGCAGCCATAGACAGGGTTCGTACTATGGCTACACCTTC
TRBV11-3	.	TRBJ1-5	.	CASSFRGWPQHF	TGTGCCAGCAGCTTCAGGGGTTGGCCCCAGCATTTT
TRBV28	.	TRBJ1-1	.	CASSFPMNTEAFF	TGTGCCAGCAGTTTTCCAATGAACACTGAAGCTTTCTTT
TRBV7-9	.	TRBJ2-7	TRBD2	CASSLREGLVPYEQYF	TGTGCCAGCAGCTTAAGGGAGGGACTAGTTCCCTACGAGCAGTACTTC
TRBV3-1/TRBV3-2	.	TRBJ2-6	.	CASSPPVSGANVLTF	TGTGCCAGCAGCCCCCCCGTCTCTGGGGCCAACGTCCTGACTTTC
TRBV10-2	.	TRBJ1-5	TRBD1	CASSETDRGPWQPQHF	TGCGCCAGCAGTGAAACCGACAGGGGGCCGTGGCAGCCCCAGCATTTT
TRBV28	.	TRBJ2-5	.	CASSLWGGTQETQYF	TGTGCCAGCAGTTTATGGGGGGGTACGCAGGAGACCCAGTACTTC
TRBV12-3/TRBV12-4	once	TRBJ1-4	.	CASRRAGISLFF	TGTGCCAGCCGCCGGGCGGGGATTTCACTGTTTTTT
TRBV6-5	.	TRBJ2-6	.	CASSYESLRANVLTF	TGTGCCAGCAGTTACGAATCTCTACGGGCCAACGTCCTGACTTTC
TRBV19	few	TRBJ1-6	.	CASSKTPYSPLHF	TGTGCCAGTAGCAAAACTCCTTATTCACCCCTCCACTTT
TRBV2	.	TRBJ1-4	TRBD1	CASRPTGVTNEKLFF	TGTGCCAGCAGGCCAACAGGGGTAACTAATGAAAAACTGTTTTTT
TRBV10-3	.	TRBJ1-2	.	CAISALEGRGYTF	TGTGCCATCAGTGCACTGGAGGGAAGGGGCTACACCTTC
TRBV5-1	.	TRBJ1-1	.	CASSRGEGTEAFF	TGCGCCAGCAGCAGAGGAGAGGGCACTGAAGCTTTCTTT
TRBV7-9	.	TRBJ1-2	.	CASSWGQNYGYTF	TGTGCCAGCAGCTGGGGGCAAAACTATGGCTACACCTTC
TRBV5-3	once	TRBJ1-5	TRBD1	CARTCTGTGRLGQDQPQHF	TGTGCCAGAACCTGCACCGGGACAGGGAGACTTGGTCAGGATCAGCCCCAGCATTTT
TRBV5-1	.	TRBJ2-2	.	CASSLALGRLTGELFF	TGCGCCAGCAGCTTGGCCCTGGGCAGACTAACCGGGGAGCTGTTTTTT